Below are 31 T cell receptor beta chains sequenced from a single sample in a study of blood T cell repertoires in COVID-19. Some clones are missing from TCRdb's copy, which holds only in-frame ones; the method was immunoSEQ multiplex PCR. This table has roughly 120,000 clones, less than 85% appearing once. Sample: peripheral blood. The receptors derive from a woman aged 55-70 years with acute or convalescent COVID-19.

A few counts support this clone. The chain has TRBV4-1 and TRBJ1-3; unclear D gene. Germline V gene lookup returns CDR1 MGHRA and CDR2 YSYEKL. V dropped 0 bases and J dropped 10 bases, with 13 bases sitting between them. The CDR3 is made up of 14 amino acids. This chain's CDR3 is CASSQDSQARTIYF. The CDR3 DNA reads TGCGCCAGCAGCCAAGATAGCCAAGCAAGGACCATATATTTT.

The rearrangement links TRBV27 to TRBJ1-2; possible D gene TRBD1, 6 bases. Germline CDR1 is MNHEY and CDR2 is SMNVEV (reference sequence). Deletions cut 5 bases from V and 0 bases from J, with 10 bases between. The CDR3 is made up of 14 amino acids. The CDR3 DNA reads as TGTGCCAGCAGTCCCCGGACAGCTAACTATGGCTACACCTTC. Translated: CASSPRTANYGYTF.

Worth noting for this clone: At the DNA level, this CDR3 is encoded by other sequences in the same sample as well. The V call is TRBV19, the J call TRBJ2-1, with D possibly being TRBD1 (5 bases). V was trimmed by 5 bases and J by 6 bases, leaving 11 bases between them. The CDR3 sequence is 13 residues long. Germline-derived CDR1 and CDR2 are LNHDA and SQIVND (reference sequence). The CDR3 DNA reads as TGTGCCAGTAGTTCACCTAGGGGCAATGAGCAGTTCTTC. This sequence encodes CASSSPRGNEQFF.

The rearrangement joins TRBV9 to TRBJ2-7; 9 bases align to TRBD2. The CDR3 totals 15 residues. Germline CDR1 reads SGDLS; CDR2 reads YYNGEE. The trim removed 2 bases at V and 3 bases at J, leaving 6 bases unmatched. The CDR3 loop reads CASSVQAGGGYEQYF. In DNA, the CDR3 is TGTGCCAGCAGCGTTCAAGCGGGAGGAGGCTACGAGCAGTACTTC.

The table lists this clone with a few counts. This chain uses TRBV7-9 with TRBJ2-7; a possible D gene is TRBD1 (6 bases). Germline CDR1 SEHNR, CDR2 FQNEAQ (reference sequence). The CDR3 covers 17 residues. The germline V and J ends were trimmed by 3 bases and 0 bases, with 18 bases remaining between them. This CDR3 reads CASSFPITGNVSYEQYF. The CDR3 DNA is TGTGCCAGCAGCTTTCCGATCACAGGGAACGTCTCCTACGAGCAGTACTTC.

The V call is TRBV3-1 (or the pseudogene TRBV3-2), the J call TRBJ1-2; a possible D gene is TRBD1 (6 bases). This CDR3 is 13 amino acids long. Germline values: CDR1 LGHDT, CDR2 YNNKEL (reference sequence). The V gene lost 4 bases and the J gene lost 4 bases, with 10 bases spanning the gap. The CDR3 DNA is TGTGCCAGCAGCCCAGGGGCTGTCTATGGCTACACCTTC. Its translation is CASSPGAVYGYTF.

This chain joins TRBV5-1 and TRBJ2-5; D not certain. V gave up 0 bases and J gave up 4 bases, with 10 bases separating them. This CDR3 comprises 14 residues. The germline V gene encodes CDR1 SGHRS and CDR2 YFSETQ. CDR3 sequence: CASSLEVGPETQYF. CDR3 nucleotide sequence: TGCGCCAGCAGCTTGGAGGTGGGCCCAGAGACCCAGTACTTC.

The chain has TRBV5-1 and TRBJ2-3; 9 bases agree with TRBD2. V gave up 0 bases and J gave up 4 bases; unmatched junction bases: 9. CDR3 length equals 17 residues. Germline CDR1 reads SGHRS; CDR2 reads YFSETQ. The chain's CDR3 is CASSLVPISGSADTQYF. The CDR3 nucleotides are TGCGCCAGCAGCTTGGTTCCAATTAGCGGGAGTGCAGATACGCAGTATTTT.

In its sample, this clone was seen a few times. V gene TRBV10-3 combines with J gene TRBJ2-2, with 8 bases fitting TRBD1. V lost 8 bases to trimming and J lost 2 bases; unmatched junction nucleotides: 4. The CDR3 loop spans 14 amino acids. Germline-derived CDR1 and CDR2 are ENHRY and SYGVKD. Here the CDR3 DNA reads TGTGCCATCCGGACAGGGTTTAACACCGGGGAGCTGTTTTTT. It yields the protein CAIRTGFNTGELFF.

This clone was detected only once. The chain joins TRBV28 to TRBJ2-6, with TRBD2 identical over 7 bases. Germline values: CDR1 MDHEN, CDR2 SYDVKM. V shed 6 bases and J 7 bases; nucleotides not matched to a gene: 6. The CDR3 runs 14 residues. CDR3 sequence: CASRMGGEANVLTF. The CDR3 coding sequence is TGTGCCAGCAGGATGGGGGGGGAAGCCAACGTCCTGACTTTC.

The rearrangement joins TRBV30 to TRBJ2-3; 7 bases line up with TRBD1. V shed 3 bases, J shed 5 bases, and the junction held 11 bases outside the gene matches. The CDR3 runs to 15 residues. Germline CDR1 GTSNPN, CDR2 SVGIG (reference sequence). The CDR3 sequence is CAWSRRGLQRDTQYF. As DNA, the CDR3 is TGTGCCTGGAGCAGAAGGGGGCTCCAAAGAGATACGCAGTATTTT.

The chain links TRBV7-2 to TRBJ2-1; 8 nucleotides match TRBD1. Trimming at V came to 3 bases and at J to 1 base, leaving 2 bases not matched to a gene. Germline V CDR1 and CDR2: SGHTA, FQGNSA. This CDR3 has 15 amino acids. This CDR3 reads CASSFDRGSYNEQFF. The CDR3 DNA follows: TGTGCCAGCAGCTTCGACAGGGGTTCCTACAATGAGCAGTTCTTC.

The CDR3 sequence: CAISDTDSSYEQYF. The CDR3 nucleotides are TGTGCCATCAGTGACACAGACAGCTCCTACGAGCAGTACTTC. This chain connects TRBV10-3 to TRBJ2-7; tentatively, D is TRBD1 (5 bases). CDR3 length: 14 residues. V lost 3 bases and J 0 bases, leaving 9 bases between the germline ends. Germline lookup yields CDR1 ENHRY and CDR2 SYGVKD.

Notes on this clone: This sample includes further DNA sequences coding for the same CDR3. CDR3 residues: CASSVTSGYNEQFF. Written as DNA, the CDR3 is TGTGCCAGCAGCGTGACTAGCGGTTACAATGAGCAGTTCTTC. The chain recombines TRBV9 with TRBJ2-1; 9 bases align to TRBD2. CDR1 SGDLS and CDR2 YYNGEE come from the germline V gene. With 2 bases clipped from V and 4 bases from J, the junction kept 1 base outside the gene matches. The CDR3 totals 14 residues.

The chain uses TRBV19 and TRBJ1-1; D uncertain. The germline CDR1 and CDR2 sequences are LNHDA and SQIVND (reference sequence). Between the trimmed V and J ends, which lost 7 bases and 0 bases, there was a span of 9 bases. The CDR3 spans 13 residues. CDR3 residues: CASKPSLNTEAFF. DNA of the CDR3: TGTGCCAGTAAACCGAGCCTGAACACTGAAGCTTTCTTT.

The rearrangement uses TRBV6-2 or TRBV6-3 and TRBJ2-7, with 16 positions matching TRBD2. Germline V CDR1 and CDR2: MNHEY, SVGEGT. The V and J ends lost 5 bases and 6 bases, in that order; junction bases with no gene match: 10. The CDR3 is 17 residues long. The CDR3 loop is CASSPGTSGRARFEQYF. The CDR3, as DNA: TGTGCCAGCAGTCCCGGGACTAGCGGGAGGGCCCGATTCGAGCAGTACTTC.

V usage is TRBV24-1 and J usage is TRBJ1-5; D is possibly TRBD1 (6 bases). V shed 4 bases and J shed 2 bases, with 14 bases lying between them. Germline V lookup: CDR1 KGHDR, CDR2 SFDVKD. This CDR3 is built from 16 residues. The CDR3 nucleotides are TGTGCCACCAGTGACTCCCGGCCAGGGGGCAATCAGCCCCAGCATTTT. Its translation is CATSDSRPGGNQPQHF.

The chain combines TRBV6-2 or TRBV6-3 with TRBJ1-2, with a tentative D call TRBD1 (6 bases). Per germline, CDR1 MNHEY and CDR2 SVGEGT. V was shortened by 6 bases and J by 3 bases, with 14 bases between the two germline ends. The CDR3 has 14 residues. As DNA, the CDR3 is TGTGCCAGCAGCCAACCTACAGGGCACTATGGCTACACCTTC. It encodes CASSQPTGHYGYTF.

The J gene is TRBJ2-6, the V gene TRBV7-2, with a tentative D call TRBD2 (6 bases). Trimming cost V 5 bases and J 2 bases, with 10 bases left between them. The CDR3 is 15 amino acids. CDR1 and CDR2 (germline): SGHTA, FQGNSA. Here the CDR3 reads CASSHGGPGANVLTF. The CDR3 nucleotides are TGTGCCAGCAGCCACGGAGGGCCTGGGGCCAACGTCCTGACTTTC.

The rearrangement links TRBV3-1 (or the pseudogene TRBV3-2) to TRBJ2-7; 7 bases line up with TRBD2. The CDR3 has 15 residues. V dropped 4 bases and J dropped 2; count of bases not matched to a gene: 8. Germline lookup yields CDR1 LGHDT and CDR2 YNNKEL (reference sequence). CDR3 loop: CASSPILAVPYEQYF. In DNA form, the CDR3 reads TGTGCCAGCAGCCCGATCCTAGCGGTACCCTACGAGCAGTACTTC.

This clone was detected only once. The J gene is TRBJ2-7, the V gene TRBV7-3; possible D gene TRBD1, 7 bases. Per the germline V gene, CDR1 is SGHTA and CDR2 is FQGTGA. Trimming took 4 bases from V and 7 from J, leaving 14 bases between them. The CDR3 is 13 amino acids. DNA of the CDR3: TGTGCCAGCAGCTCCGCTTCAGGGGGGGAGCAGTACTTC. Encoded protein: CASSSASGGEQYF. Supplemented by reference TRBV7-3 and TRBJ2-7, the full variable domain reads GAGVSQTPSNKVTEKGKYVELRCDPISGHTALYWYRQSLGQGPEFLIYFQGTGAADDSGLPNDRFFAVRPEGSVSTLKIQRTERGDSAVYLCASSSASGGEQYFGPGTRLTVT.

The rearrangement joins TRBV5-1 to TRBJ2-7; tentatively, D is TRBD1 (5 bases). Trimming removed 2 bases from V and 3 bases from J, with 9 bases in between. CDR3 length equals 13 residues. Germline CDR1 and CDR2: SGHRS and YFSETQ. The CDR3 sequence is CASSFSDSYEQYF. CDR3 sequence (DNA): TGCGCCAGCAGCTTTTCCGACAGCTACGAGCAGTACTTC.

This rearrangement joins TRBV5-1 to TRBJ2-1; D is perhaps TRBD2 (6 bases). Trimming stripped 1 base from V and 1 base from J, with 9 bases between. CDR1 SGHRS and CDR2 YFSETQ come from the germline V gene. CDR3 length equals 15 residues. The CDR3 nucleotides read TGCGCCAGCAGCTTGATGGGGGGTTCCTACAATGAGCAGTTCTTC. Translating it yields CASSLMGGSYNEQFF.

The chain employs TRBV5-6 and TRBJ2-7; perhaps TRBD2 as D (5 bases). V lost 4 bases and J 3 bases, leaving 8 bases between the germline ends. The CDR3 runs 12 residues. Germline V lookup: CDR1 SGHDT, CDR2 YYEEEE. The CDR3 nucleotides are TGTGCCAGCAGCCAGAGGGACTACGAGCAGTACTTC. This gives the protein CASSQRDYEQYF.

The J gene is TRBJ1-3, the V gene TRBV30, with D perhaps TRBD1 (6 bases). Germline V gene data show CDR1 as GTSNPN and CDR2 as SVGIG (reference sequence). The CDR3 sequence is 15 residues long. V was clipped by 3 bases and J by 4 bases, with 16 bases between them. CDR3 protein: CAWRAAGARGNTIYF. CDR3 coding DNA: TGTGCCTGGAGGGCTGCAGGGGCGAGAGGAAACACCATATATTTT.

V and J are TRBV4-3 and TRBJ2-1, with D possibly being TRBD2 (6 bases). Trimming removed 1 base from V and 7 bases from J, with 17 bases in between. This CDR3 region has 16 residues. Germline CDR1 reads LGHNA; CDR2 reads YSLEER. The CDR3 DNA sequence: TGCGCCAGCAGCCAAGTATACGGGAGAGTTGGGAATGAGCAGTTCTTC. The encoded protein is CASSQVYGRVGNEQFF.

The genes are TRBV5-5 and TRBJ2-2, with 8 nucleotides matching TRBD1. There are 16 residues in the CDR3. The V segment lost 0 bases and the J segment 4 bases; nucleotides outside the gene matches: 5. Germline lookup yields CDR1 SGHKS and CDR2 YYEKEE (reference sequence). DNA for the CDR3: TGTGCCAGCAGCTTGGGGACAGGGACGGTCACCGGGGAGCTGTTTTTT. Translated, it gives CASSLGTGTVTGELFF.

This clone was detected only a few times. This chain joins TRBV7-8 and TRBJ1-6; 7 bases map to TRBD1. V dropped 1 base and J dropped 5; count of bases not matched to a gene: 14. Germline V gives CDR1 SGHVS, CDR2 FQNEAQ. The CDR3 extends over 19 amino acids. The CDR3 DNA sequence: TGTGCCAGCAGCTTAGGTGGGGGGAAACGGACAGGAGATAATTCACCCCTCCACTTT. Protein: CASSLGGGKRTGDNSPLHF.

This clone was picked up one time. V gene TRBV6-5 combines with J gene TRBJ2-7, with a weak D call TRBD1 (6 bases). The V gene lost 6 bases and the J gene lost 3 bases, with 12 bases spanning the gap. CDR3 length: 13 residues. CDR1 is MNHEY, CDR2 SVGAGI, per germline. The CDR3 here is CASSRTGIYEQYF. Written as DNA, the CDR3 is TGTGCCAGCAGCAGAACAGGGATCTACGAGCAGTACTTC.

The rearrangement links TRBV18 to TRBJ2-2; 9 positions agree with TRBD1. The CDR3 has 15 amino acids. Germline assignment: CDR1 KGHSH and CDR2 LQKENI. Trimming at V came to 1 base and at J to 7 bases, leaving 4 bases not matched to a gene. The CDR3 bases are TGTGCCAGCTCACCACGGGGGACAGGGTTCGGGGAGCTGTTTTTT. Translated: CASSPRGTGFGELFF.

As to this clone: Other DNA variants within this sample encode the same CDR3. V and J are TRBV29-1 and TRBJ2-5, with TRBD1 matching over 9 bases. J gave up 3 bases and V 5 bases, and 1 base lay outside the gene matches. CDR3 length equals 12 residues. The germline V gene encodes CDR1 SQVTM and CDR2 ANQGSEA. The CDR3 region has the DNA TGCAGCGTTCGGACAGGGGAAGAGACCCAGTACTTC. As protein: CSVRTGEETQYF.